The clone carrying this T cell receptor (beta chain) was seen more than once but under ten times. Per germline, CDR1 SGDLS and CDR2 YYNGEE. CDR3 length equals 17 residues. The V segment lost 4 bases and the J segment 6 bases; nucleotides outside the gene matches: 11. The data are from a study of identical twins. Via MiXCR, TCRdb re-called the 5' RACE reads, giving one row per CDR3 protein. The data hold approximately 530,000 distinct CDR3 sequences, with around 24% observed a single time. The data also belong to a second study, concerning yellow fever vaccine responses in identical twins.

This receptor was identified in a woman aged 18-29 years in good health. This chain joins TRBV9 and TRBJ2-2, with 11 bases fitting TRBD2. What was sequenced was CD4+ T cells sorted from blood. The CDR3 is CASSKYTSGSYPGELFF. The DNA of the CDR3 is TGTGCCAGCAGCAAATATACTAGCGGGAGCTACCCCGGGGAGCTGTTTTTT.